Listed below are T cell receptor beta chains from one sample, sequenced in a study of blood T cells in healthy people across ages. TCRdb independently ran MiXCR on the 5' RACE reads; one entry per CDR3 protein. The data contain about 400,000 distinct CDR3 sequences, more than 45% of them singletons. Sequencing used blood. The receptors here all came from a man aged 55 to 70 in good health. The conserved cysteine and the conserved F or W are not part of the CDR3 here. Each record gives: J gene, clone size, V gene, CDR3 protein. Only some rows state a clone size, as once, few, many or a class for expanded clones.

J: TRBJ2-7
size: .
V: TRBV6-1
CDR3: ASSVDRGIVGNEQY

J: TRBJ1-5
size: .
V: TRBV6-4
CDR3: ASSYAPGNQPQH

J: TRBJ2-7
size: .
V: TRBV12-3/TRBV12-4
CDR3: ASSFGGQSYEQY

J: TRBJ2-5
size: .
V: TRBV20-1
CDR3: SARDRRTTSVETQY

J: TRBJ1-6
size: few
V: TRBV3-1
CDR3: ASSRSGRLGSPLH

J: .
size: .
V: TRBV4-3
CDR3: ASSQDITLSSYNEQY

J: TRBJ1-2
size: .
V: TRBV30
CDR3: AWSAPGKGYT

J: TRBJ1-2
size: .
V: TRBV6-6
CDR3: ASSDSNREPGYT

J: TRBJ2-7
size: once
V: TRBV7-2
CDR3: ASSPTGLGRPQDGYEQY

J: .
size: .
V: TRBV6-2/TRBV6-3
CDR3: AHQGSGAYEQY

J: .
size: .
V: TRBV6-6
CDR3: ASSYFGGETQY

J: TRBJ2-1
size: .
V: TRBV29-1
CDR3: SVVVIGNEQF

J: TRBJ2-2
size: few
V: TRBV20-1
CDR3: SAPVGGGTGELF

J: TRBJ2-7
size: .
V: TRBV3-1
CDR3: ASSQGNFMYEQY

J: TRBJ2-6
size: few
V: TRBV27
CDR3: ASSFGTGVSGANVLT

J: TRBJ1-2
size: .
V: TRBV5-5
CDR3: ASSLGLGQGGYGYT

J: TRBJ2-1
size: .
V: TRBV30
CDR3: AWSLRTGWVGNEQF

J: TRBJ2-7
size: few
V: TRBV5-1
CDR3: ASSLGTSGSWEQY

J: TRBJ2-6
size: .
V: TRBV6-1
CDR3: ASSRDEKANVLT

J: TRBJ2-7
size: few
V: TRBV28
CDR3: ASSGGLAGGWPYEQY

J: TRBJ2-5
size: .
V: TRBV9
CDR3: ASSVGGGDGETQY

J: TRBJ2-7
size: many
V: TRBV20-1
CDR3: SAGGPGDYYEQY

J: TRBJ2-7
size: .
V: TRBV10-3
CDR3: AISDPSGRGSYEQY

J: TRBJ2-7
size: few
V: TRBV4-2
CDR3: ASSQDQTGAYEQY

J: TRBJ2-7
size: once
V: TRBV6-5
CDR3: ASSYATAAYEQY

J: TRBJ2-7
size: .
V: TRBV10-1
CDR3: ASSAEGTYEQY

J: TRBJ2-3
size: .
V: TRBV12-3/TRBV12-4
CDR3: ASSLEGRGVDTQY

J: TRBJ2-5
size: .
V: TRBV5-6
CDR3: ASSLSREETQY

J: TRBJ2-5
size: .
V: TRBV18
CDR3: ASSPIRGGGETQY